This TCR beta chain came from a study of cytomegalovirus exposure and HLA in healthy donors. 60 Vbeta and 13 Jbeta primers were used in PCR. TCRdb keeps only in-frame clones here, not all; method: immunoSEQ multiplex PCR. This sample has 130,000 or so clones, with more than 60% found just once. The germline gives CDR1 SGHAT, CDR2 FQNNGV. The CDR3 contains 19 residues. V was cut by 4 bases and J by 3 bases, with 25 bases left in between. About this clone: No antigen is known for it.

Study results and caveats: With further analysis later on, most CMV-associated TCR beta chains appeared HLA-restricted.

The TCR sequence derives from a man in his forties in good health and CMV-seronegative. The source material was PBMCs. J is TRBJ2-1 and V is TRBV11-2; D gene uncertain. The CDR3 protein is CASSSYKRSTTWSYNEQFF. The CDR3, as DNA: TGTGCCAGCAGCTCCTACAAACGGTCGACCACTTGGAGCTACAATGAGCAGTTCTTC.